This T cell receptor (beta chain) was sequenced during a study of tumor-infiltrating lymphocytes in primary liver carcinoma (dated by TCRdb to the late 2010s). Concerning the study at large: Between late 2015 and March 2016, about five patients in China with histopathologically diagnosed primary liver carcinoma had surgical resection. High reproducibility was observed for the technical replicate repertoires, with mean shared-clone rates approximately 0.92 and correlation coefficients above 0.95. TCRbeta repertoire sequencing covered roughly 35 specimens from 5 patients: 25 or so tumor regions, 5 adjacent noncancerous liver tissues and 5 peripheral blood samples. The tumors of the five patients were staged as T1-T3 N0M0, with maximum diameters ranging from roughly 4 to 11 cm. Across five regions of each liver tumor, along with adjacent normal tissue and blood, the study brought together TCRbeta repertoire sequencing, expression microarrays and whole-exome sequencing. Each sample produced roughly 3.65 to 7.5 million productive TCRbeta reads, and read depth showed no significant difference between tissue types. Of the five patients (three men and two women, aged 30 to 69 years), four had hepatocellular carcinoma and one had combined HCC and intrahepatic cholangiocarcinoma.

Paper-wide results and their limitations: With just a few patients in the study, the authors point out that the findings should be validated in a larger study. Compared with blood, tumors had a significantly larger share of the repertoire taken up by the top 250 clones (p = 0.039). Because the samples were bulk and unsorted, CD4+ and CD8+ T cell repertoires could not be compared. Repertoire overlap was higher between tumor regions (mean roughly 35%) than tumor-adjacent (approximately 17%) or tumor-blood (approximately 14%) pairs, consistent with antigen-driven expansion. Because only the TCR beta chain was sequenced and unpaired alpha chains were not captured, true repertoire diversity is likely underestimated.

RNA from unsorted whole blood was extracted with TRIzol reagent, and germline DNA was obtained with the DNeasy Blood & Tissue kit. Patients had chronic HBV infection and were treatment-naive at sampling. Approximately 3.9 milliliters of peripheral blood were collected into K2EDTA tubes before surgery. Starting from around 500 ng total RNA, TCRbeta-specific cDNA was produced by reverse transcription with a constant-region primer and ProtoScript II reverse transcriptase. The TCRbeta libraries were prepared through three rounds of nested multiplex PCR following a slightly modified ARM-PCR procedure. Sample barcodes and Illumina adapters were added in a final 25-cycle PCR with Deep VentR polymerase. Before sequencing, amplicons of 200-500 bp were gel-purified using a QIAquick gel extraction kit. An Illumina HiSeq 2500 was used to sequence the TCRbeta amplicons, generating 250-bp paired-end reads. Per the authors' processing: Quality trimming of reads was performed with Trimmomatic v0.33, and paired reads were merged with FLASH v1.2.11 so that full CDR3 sequences could be recovered. V, D and J germline segments were assigned to the rearranged TCRbeta sequences using MiGEC v1.2.1b. VDJtools v1.0.0 computed clonotype statistics and Shannon-Wiener diversity indices. Except for diversity analysis, only each sample's 250 most abundant clonotypes were used in subsequent analyses to reduce sampling bias. TCRdb's own reprocessing of the public reads used fastp at Q25 and MiXCR and kept productive beta chains. Each record represents a unique CDR3 protein, reported with the most common genes and DNA among its rows. The authors' filters were not applied to this entry. The sample table contains hundreds of thousands of distinct CDR3 sequences; only one count was recorded for nearly 60% of them. Over 15% of the sample belongs to the ten largest clones.

This clonotype was picked up one time. The antigen this receptor binds is unknown. One end of the junction varies from germline; a read error may be responsible. Sequences were obtained from peripheral blood. The receptor was isolated from a woman in her thirties with primary liver carcinoma and hepatitis B virus infection.

CDR3 protein: CAGSIAFSSYDEQFF. The DNA is TGTGCCGGTAGTATAGCGTTTAGCTCCTACGATGAGCAGTTCTTC. The chain links TRBV11-2 with TRBJ2-1; the D gene is perhaps TRBD2, on 5 matching bases. The germline V gene sets CDR1 to SGHAT and CDR2 to FQNNGV. Its CDR3 holds 15 amino acids, cysteine through phenylalanine. Left in the record is the CDR3 DNA by itself, 45 bases read in frame from the first base. Supplemented by the reference TRBV11-2 and TRBJ2-1 proteins around the CDR3, the complete variable domain is EAGVAQSPRYKIIEKRQSVAFWCNPISGHATLYWYQQILGQGPKLLIQFQNNGVVDDSQLPKDRFSAERLKGVDSTLKIQPAKLEDSAVYLCAGSIAFSSYDEQFFGPGTRLTVL.